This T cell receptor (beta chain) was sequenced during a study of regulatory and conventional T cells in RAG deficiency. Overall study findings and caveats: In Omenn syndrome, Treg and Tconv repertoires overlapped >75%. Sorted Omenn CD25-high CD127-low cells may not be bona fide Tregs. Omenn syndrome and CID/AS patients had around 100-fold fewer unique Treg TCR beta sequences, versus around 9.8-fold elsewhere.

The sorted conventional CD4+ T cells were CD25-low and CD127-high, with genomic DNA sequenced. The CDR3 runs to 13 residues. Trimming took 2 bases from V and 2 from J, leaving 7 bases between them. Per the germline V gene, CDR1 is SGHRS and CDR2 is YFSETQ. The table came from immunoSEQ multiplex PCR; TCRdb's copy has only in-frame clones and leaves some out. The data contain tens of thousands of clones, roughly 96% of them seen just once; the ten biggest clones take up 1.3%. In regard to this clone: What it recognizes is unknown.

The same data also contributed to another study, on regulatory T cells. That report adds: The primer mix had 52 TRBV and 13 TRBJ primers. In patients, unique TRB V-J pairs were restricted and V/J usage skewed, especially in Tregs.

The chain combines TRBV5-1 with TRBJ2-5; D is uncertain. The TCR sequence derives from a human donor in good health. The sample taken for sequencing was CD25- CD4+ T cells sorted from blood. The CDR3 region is CASSFKSQETQYF. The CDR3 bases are TGCGCCAGCAGCTTCAAGAGTCAAGAGACCCAGTACTTC.